This TCR beta chain was captured by sequencing in a study of cytomegalovirus exposure and HLA in healthy donors. Sequencing was performed with immunoSEQ multiplex PCR; in TCRdb, only in-frame clones are kept and a portion is missing. In the table there are more than 95,000 clones, roughly 95% of which are singletons. Trimming cost V 4 bases and J 15 bases; bases outside gene matches: 17. Germline lookup yields CDR1 SGHAT and CDR2 FQNNGV. CDR3 size: 15 residues. The source material was PBMCs. The chain combines TRBV11-2 with TRBJ2-1, with 8 nucleotides matching TRBD1. The sequence was collected from a man between 18 and 35 years old in good health and CMV-seronegative. The CDR3 DNA sequence: TGTGCCAGCAGCTCATCCACAGGGGGTTCCCATGTTCTGTTCTTC. This codes for CASSSSTGGSHVLFF.